The subject of this entry is one T cell receptor (beta chain). Which antigen it targets is not known. Base qualities are not recorded, but no much larger clone differs from it by a single base. The sample is drawn from a study of vaccination effects on CD4 cells after COVID-19 (dated by TCRdb to 2022 to 2024). Some background on the complete study: Participants received two doses of either the BNT162b2 or the mRNA-1273 mRNA SARS-CoV-2 vaccine. Altogether, around 9 COVID-19 convalescent patients and a few SARS-CoV-2-naive healthy vaccine recipients made up the full study. The Oncomine TCR Beta short-read assay on an Illumina iSeq 100 was used to sequence cultures from other donors in the study. SARS-CoV-2 spike-specific CD4+ TCR repertoires from before and after mRNA vaccination were compared in COVID-19 convalescent patients and in infection-naive vaccine recipients.

Compared with germline, V lacks 5 bases and J lacks 5 bases; bases without a gene match: 10. There are 15 amino acids in the CDR3, from cysteine to phenylalanine inclusive. Solely the CDR3 DNA is kept, with 45 bases framed from the first base. Via the germline V gene, CDR1 is SGHAT and CDR2 FQNNGV. What the authors observed across the whole study: Among healthy vaccine recipients, nearly all vaccine-induced clones were SARS-CoV-2 mono-reactive, and only 1 of 255 was cross-reactive with common cold coronaviruses. The study was limited by a small number of convalescent patients, and early post-infection timepoints were lacking. Clones induced by infection and clones induced by vaccination both contracted markedly at late timepoints after vaccination, which fits with T cell responses waning over time.

The library came from the immunoSEQ multiplex PCR assay. DNA from the cultured, isolated CD4+ T cells was subjected to TCR beta CDR3 sequencing. As for how the authors treated the data: The analysis removed non-productive TCR sequences, trimmed reads to the CDR3 region, and retained only CDR3s that were 7 or more amino acids long. The MANAFEST web app was used to identify antigen-specific clonotypes by comparing expansion in peptide wells with expansion in reference cultures. Positive clones required FDR<0.05 expansion versus reference and all other wells, odds ratio above 5, and frequency above 0.1% in two replicate wells. Cross-reactive clonotypes were defined as significantly expanded in SARS-CoV-2 spike wells and in at least one common cold coronavirus spike condition. CDR3 similarity was assessed by Levenshtein distance with the stringdist R package, and unrooted trees were built with ape in R 3.6.1. In its TCRdb copy, this immuneACCESS table keeps in-frame sequences only and misses some clones. Where compared with another copy, unresolved V genes explain less than half of these, and the others have no known cause. From that table come the V and J calls and clone size; the DNA was used to work out D and trimming. The sample profile shows about 54,000 clones; 75% to 90% of them were found once. The top ten constitute roughly 2.2% of the sample.

In the ViraFEST assay, PBMC were stimulated with viral peptide pools, and antigen-specific CD4+ T cell clonotypes were then identified by expansion using TCR sequencing. After less than 13 days of culture, CD4+ T cells were isolated with the EasySep CD4+ T cell isolation kit. Healthy vaccine recipients had no prior SARS-CoV-2 infection, confirmed by negative nucleocapsid antibodies before and after vaccination. Each well held roughly 2.2 million PBMC cultured in IMDM containing roughly 5% human AB serum, 8.5 to 10 IU/ml IL-2 and gentamicin, along with roughly 10 ug/ml peptides. On days 3 and 7, half of the culture medium was replaced with fresh IL-2-containing medium. Each peptide stimulation condition was cultured in triplicate wells unless otherwise noted. PBMC were separated from whole blood using Ficoll-Paque Plus gradient centrifugation and were then either cryopreserved at -140C or used fresh. The overlapping peptide pools covered the spike proteins of SARS-CoV-2 and of the common cold coronaviruses HCoV-NL63, HCoV-OC43 and HCoV-229E. The QIAamp micro DNA kit was used to extract genomic DNA from the cultured CD4+ T cells.

This specimen consisted of CD4+ T cells from PBMCs cultured with HCoV-229E spike peptides, obtained before COVID-19 vaccination. The sample's cell subset or site, from its label and the paper: HCoV-229E spike overlapping peptide pool stimulation. The chain employs TRBV11-2 and TRBJ2-5; TRBD1 lines up with 8 middle nucleotides. This TCR was sampled from a human donor who received a COVID-19 vaccine. At the DNA level, the sequence is TGTGCCAGCAGCCCCGCCGCAGGGGGCTGGGAGACCCAGTACTTC. It specifies CASSPAAGGWETQYF.